The present T cell receptor (beta chain) was sequenced within a study of blood T cell repertoires in COVID-19. The V end lost 1 base, the J end lost 0 bases, and 7 bases lay between the germline ends. Germline lookup yields CDR1 LNHNV and CDR2 YYDKDF (reference sequence). The CDR3 is 15 residues long. Profiling relied on immunoSEQ multiplex PCR, and the TCRdb table lists in-frame clones only, not all of them. Counted here are about 400,000 clones, over 75% occurring once; the ten biggest clones make up approximately 2.1%. The origin of this receptor is a woman aged 35 to 49 with acute COVID-19. The sample taken for sequencing was PBMCs or T cells enriched from blood (not recorded which). The V call is TRBV15, the J call TRBJ1-3; no definite D call. The CDR3 loop is CATSRVLSSGNTIYF. CDR3 in DNA: TGTGCCACCAGCAGAGTGTTGAGCTCTGGAAACACCATATATTTT.